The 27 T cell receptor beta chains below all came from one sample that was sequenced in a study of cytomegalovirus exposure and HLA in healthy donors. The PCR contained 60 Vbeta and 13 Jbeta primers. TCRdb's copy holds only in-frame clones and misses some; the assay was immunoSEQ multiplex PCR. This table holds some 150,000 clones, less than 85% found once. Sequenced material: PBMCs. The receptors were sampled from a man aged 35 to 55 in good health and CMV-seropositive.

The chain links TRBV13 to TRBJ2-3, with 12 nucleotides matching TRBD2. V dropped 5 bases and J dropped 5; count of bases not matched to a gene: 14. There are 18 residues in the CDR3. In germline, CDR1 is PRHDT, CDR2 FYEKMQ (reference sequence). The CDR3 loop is CASSPTQLAGGLQDTQYF. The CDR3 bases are TGTGCCAGCAGCCCAACACAACTAGCGGGAGGCCTACAAGATACGCAGTATTTT.

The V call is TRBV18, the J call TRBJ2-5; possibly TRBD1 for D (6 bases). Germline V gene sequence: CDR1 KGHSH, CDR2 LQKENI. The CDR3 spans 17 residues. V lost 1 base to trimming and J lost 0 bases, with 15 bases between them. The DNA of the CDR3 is TGTGCCAGCTCACCACTTCGATTGGACAGATACCAAGAGACCCAGTACTTC. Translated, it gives CASSPLRLDRYQETQYF.

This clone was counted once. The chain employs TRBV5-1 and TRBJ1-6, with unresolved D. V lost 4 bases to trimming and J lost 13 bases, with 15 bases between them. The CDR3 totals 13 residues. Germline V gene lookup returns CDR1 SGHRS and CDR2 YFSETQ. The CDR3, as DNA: TGCGCCAGCAGCCGAGACGGGAGATCCCCCCTCCACTTT. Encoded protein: CASSRDGRSPLHF. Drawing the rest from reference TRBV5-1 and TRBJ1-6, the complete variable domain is KAGVTQTPRYLIKTRGQQVTLSCSPISGHRSVSWYQQTPGQGLQFLFEYFSETQRNKGNFPGRFSGRQFSNSRSEMNVSTLELGDSALYLCASSRDGRSPLHFGNGTRLTVT.

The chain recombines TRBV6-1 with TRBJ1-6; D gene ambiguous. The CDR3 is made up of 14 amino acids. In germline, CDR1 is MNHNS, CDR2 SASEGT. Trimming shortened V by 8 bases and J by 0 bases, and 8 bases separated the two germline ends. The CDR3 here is CASLESSYNSPLHF. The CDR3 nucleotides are TGTGCCAGCCTTGAGAGCTCCTATAATTCACCCCTCCACTTT.

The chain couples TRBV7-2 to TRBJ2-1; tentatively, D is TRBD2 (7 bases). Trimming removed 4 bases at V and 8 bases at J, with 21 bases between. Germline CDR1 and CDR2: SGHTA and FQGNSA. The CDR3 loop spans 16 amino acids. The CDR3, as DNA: TGTGCCAGCAGCTCTTGGACTAGGAGCGAGGGGGATGAGCAGTTCTTC. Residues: CASSSWTRSEGDEQFF. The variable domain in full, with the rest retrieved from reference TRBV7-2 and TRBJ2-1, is GAGVSQSPSNKVTEKGKDVELRCDPISGHTALYWYRQSLGQGLEFLIYFQGNSAPDKSGLPSDRFSAERTGGSVSTLTIQRTQQEDSAVYLCASSSWTRSEGDEQFFGPGTRLTVL.

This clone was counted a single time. CDR3 sequence reads: CASSVSGEGYTF. In nucleotides, the CDR3 is TGTGCCAGCAGCGTCTCAGGGGAAGGCTACACCTTC. V usage is TRBV11-3 and J usage is TRBJ1-2, with D maybe TRBD1 (6 bases). Trimming pared 5 bases from V and 8 bases from J, leaving 12 bases between. Germline loops: CDR1 SGHNT, CDR2 YENEEA. The CDR3 contains 12 residues.

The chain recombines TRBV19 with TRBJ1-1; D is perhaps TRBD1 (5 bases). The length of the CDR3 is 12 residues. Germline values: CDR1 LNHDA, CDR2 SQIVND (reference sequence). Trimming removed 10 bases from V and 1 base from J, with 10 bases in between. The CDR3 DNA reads TGTGCCACCTCAACAGGGAACACTGAAGCTTTCTTT. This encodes CATSTGNTEAFF.

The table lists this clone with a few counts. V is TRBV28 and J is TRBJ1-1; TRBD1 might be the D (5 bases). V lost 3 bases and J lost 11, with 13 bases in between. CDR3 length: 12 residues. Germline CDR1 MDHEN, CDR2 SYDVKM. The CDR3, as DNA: TGTGCCAGCAGTTTTCGGGGGTTATATGCTTTCTTT. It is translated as CASSFRGLYAFF.

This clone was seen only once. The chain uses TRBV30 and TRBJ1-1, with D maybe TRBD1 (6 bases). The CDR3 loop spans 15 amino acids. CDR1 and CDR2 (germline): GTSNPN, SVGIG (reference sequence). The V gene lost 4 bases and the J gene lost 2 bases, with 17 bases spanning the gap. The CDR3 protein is CAWTALRTANTEAFF. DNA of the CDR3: TGTGCCTGGACAGCCTTAAGGACAGCTAACACTGAAGCTTTCTTT.

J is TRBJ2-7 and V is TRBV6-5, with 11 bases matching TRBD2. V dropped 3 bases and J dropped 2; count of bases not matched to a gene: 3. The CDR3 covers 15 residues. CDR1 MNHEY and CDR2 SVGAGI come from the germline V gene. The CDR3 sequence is CASSYTSGGPYEQYF. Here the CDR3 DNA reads TGTGCCAGCAGTTATACTAGCGGGGGTCCCTACGAGCAGTACTTC.

The CDR3 nucleotides are TGTGCCAGCAGTGAACCGTCTACGAACACTGAAGCTTTCTTT. Protein sequence: CASSEPSTNTEAFF. This chain joins TRBV6-1 and TRBJ1-1; no clear D gene. Per the germline V gene, CDR1 is MNHNS and CDR2 is SASEGT. V shed 2 bases and J shed 1 base, with 8 bases lying between them. CDR3 length: 14 amino acids.

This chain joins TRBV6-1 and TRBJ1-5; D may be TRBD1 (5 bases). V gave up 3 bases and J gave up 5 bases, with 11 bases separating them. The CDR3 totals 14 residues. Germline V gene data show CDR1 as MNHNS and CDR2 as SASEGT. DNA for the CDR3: TGTGCCAGCAGTGAGGGGCAGGGCTATCAGCCCCAGCATTTT. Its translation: CASSEGQGYQPQHF.

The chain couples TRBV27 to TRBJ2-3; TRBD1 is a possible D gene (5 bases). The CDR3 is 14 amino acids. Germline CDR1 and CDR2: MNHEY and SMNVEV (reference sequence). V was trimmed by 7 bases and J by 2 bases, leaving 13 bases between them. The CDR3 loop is CASNRGHNTDTQYF. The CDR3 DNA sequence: TGTGCCAGCAACCGAGGACACAACACAGATACGCAGTATTTT.

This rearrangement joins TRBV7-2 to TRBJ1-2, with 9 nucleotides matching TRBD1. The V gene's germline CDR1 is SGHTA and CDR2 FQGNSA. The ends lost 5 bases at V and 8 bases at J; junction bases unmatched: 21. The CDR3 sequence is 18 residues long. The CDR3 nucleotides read TGTGCCAGCAGCCTCTATGGGGTTCCGGGACAGGGAGTAGTCGGCTACACCTTC. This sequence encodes CASSLYGVPGQGVVGYTF.

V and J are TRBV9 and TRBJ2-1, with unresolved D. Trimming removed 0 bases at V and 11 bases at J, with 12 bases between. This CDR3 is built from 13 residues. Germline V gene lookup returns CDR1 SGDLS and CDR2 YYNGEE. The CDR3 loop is CASSVGVERKQFF. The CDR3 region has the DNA TGTGCCAGCAGCGTAGGAGTTGAGAGGAAGCAGTTCTTC.

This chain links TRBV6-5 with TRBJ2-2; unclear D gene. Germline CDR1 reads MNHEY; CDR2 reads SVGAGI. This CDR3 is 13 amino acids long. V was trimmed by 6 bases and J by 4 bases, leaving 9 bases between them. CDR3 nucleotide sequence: TGTGCCAGCAGCCTCGGCGGCACCGGGGAGCTGTTTTTT. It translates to CASSLGGTGELFF.

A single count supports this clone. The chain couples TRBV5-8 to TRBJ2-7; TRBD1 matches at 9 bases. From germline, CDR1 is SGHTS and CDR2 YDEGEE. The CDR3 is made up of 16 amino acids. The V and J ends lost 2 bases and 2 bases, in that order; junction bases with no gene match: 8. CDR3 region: CASSLRTGAVPYEQYF. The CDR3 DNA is TGTGCCAGCAGCTTAAGGACAGGGGCCGTTCCCTACGAGCAGTACTTC.

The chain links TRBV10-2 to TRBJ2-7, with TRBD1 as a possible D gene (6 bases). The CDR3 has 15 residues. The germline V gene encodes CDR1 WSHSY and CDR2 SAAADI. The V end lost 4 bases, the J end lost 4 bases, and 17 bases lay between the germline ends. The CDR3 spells CASSGPDRTEYEQYF. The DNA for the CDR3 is TGCGCCAGCAGTGGGCCGGACAGAACCGAATACGAGCAGTACTTC.

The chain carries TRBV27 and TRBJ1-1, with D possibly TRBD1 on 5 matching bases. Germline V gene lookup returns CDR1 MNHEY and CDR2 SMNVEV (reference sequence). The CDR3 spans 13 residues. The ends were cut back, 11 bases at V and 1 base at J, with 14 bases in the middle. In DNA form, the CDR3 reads TGTGCCGTCTGGAGGGGTGCGAACACTGAAGCTTTCTTT. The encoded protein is CAVWRGANTEAFF.

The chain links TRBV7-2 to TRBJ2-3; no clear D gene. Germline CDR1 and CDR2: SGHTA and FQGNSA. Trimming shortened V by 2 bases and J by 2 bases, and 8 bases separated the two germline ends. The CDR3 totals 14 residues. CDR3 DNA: TGTGCCAGCAGCTTAAGAGCGAACACAGATACGCAGTATTTT. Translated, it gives CASSLRANTDTQYF.

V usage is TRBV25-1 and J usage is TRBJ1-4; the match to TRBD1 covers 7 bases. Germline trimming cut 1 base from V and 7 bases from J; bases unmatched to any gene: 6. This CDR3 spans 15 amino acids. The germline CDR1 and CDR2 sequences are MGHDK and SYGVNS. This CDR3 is CASSEFRGWGEKLFF. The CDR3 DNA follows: TGTGCCAGCAGTGAATTCAGGGGGTGGGGTGAAAAACTGTTTTTT.

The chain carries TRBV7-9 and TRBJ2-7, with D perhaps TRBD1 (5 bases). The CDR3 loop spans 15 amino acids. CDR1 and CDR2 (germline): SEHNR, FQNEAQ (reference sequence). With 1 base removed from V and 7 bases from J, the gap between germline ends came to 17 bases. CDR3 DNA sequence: TGTGCCAGCAGCTTAGGGGGAACAGGTCATGAGGAGCAGTACTTC. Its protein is CASSLGGTGHEEQYF.

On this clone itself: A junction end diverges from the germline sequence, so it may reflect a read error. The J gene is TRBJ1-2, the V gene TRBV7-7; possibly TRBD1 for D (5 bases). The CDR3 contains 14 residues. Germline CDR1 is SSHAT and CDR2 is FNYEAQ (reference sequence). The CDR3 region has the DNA TGTGCTAGCAAGGGGAACAGCGCTAGCTATGGCTACACCTTC. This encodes CASKGNSASYGYTF.

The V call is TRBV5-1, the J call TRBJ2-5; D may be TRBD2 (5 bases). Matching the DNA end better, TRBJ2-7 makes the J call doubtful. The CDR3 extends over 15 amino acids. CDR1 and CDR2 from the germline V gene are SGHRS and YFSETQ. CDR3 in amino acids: CASSLGASSIYEQYF. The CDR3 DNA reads TGCGCCAGCAGCTTGGGGGCTAGCTCAATCTACGAGCAGTACTTC.

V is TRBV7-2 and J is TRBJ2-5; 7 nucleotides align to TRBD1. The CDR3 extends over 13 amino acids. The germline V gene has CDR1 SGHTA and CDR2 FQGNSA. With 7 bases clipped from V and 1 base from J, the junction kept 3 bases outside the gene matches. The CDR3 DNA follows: TGTGCCAGCATTGACAGGGCCCAAGAGACCCAGTACTTC. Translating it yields CASIDRAQETQYF. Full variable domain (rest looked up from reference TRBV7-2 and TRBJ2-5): GAGVSQSPSNKVTEKGKDVELRCDPISGHTALYWYRQSLGQGLEFLIYFQGNSAPDKSGLPSDRFSAERTGGSVSTLTIQRTQQEDSAVYLCASIDRAQETQYFGPGTRLLVL.

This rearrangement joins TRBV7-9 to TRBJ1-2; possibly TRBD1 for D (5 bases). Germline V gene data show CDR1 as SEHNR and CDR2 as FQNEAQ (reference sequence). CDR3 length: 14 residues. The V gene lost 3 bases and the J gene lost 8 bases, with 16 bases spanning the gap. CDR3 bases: TGTGCCAGCAGCTTGGGAAAGCCAGGGTACGGCTACACCTTC. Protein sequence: CASSLGKPGYGYTF.

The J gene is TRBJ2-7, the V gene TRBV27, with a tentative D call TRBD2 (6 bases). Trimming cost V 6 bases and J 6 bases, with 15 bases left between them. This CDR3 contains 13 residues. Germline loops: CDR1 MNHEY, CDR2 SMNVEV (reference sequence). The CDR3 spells CASSPARGGEQYF. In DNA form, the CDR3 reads TGTGCCAGCAGCCCTGCTCGGGGAGGCGAGCAGTACTTC.